The T cell receptor (beta chain) under discussion was sequenced for a study of blood T cell repertoires in COVID-19. Study-wide background: Samples taken during acute and convalescent COVID-19 were collected in the United States, Italy and Spain. The analysed material was cDNA or gDNA that came from T cells, B-cell-depleted T cells, or PBMCs.

In the original processing: Cell counts per sample came from amplifying reference gene primers. Profiled with immunoSEQ multiplex PCR; TCRdb holds only in-frame clones, not every one. That table supplies the V and J calls and clone size; D and trimming were determined from the DNA. The top ten hold approximately 2.4% of the sample, which has 350,000 to 450,000 clones, around 87% seen once. While infection was still active, Seattle patients were enrolled and then followed longitudinally. Looked up from germline, CDR1 is MGHRA and CDR2 is YSYEKL. With 1 base clipped from V and 6 bases from J, the junction kept 11 bases outside the gene matches. The CDR3 length is 16 residues.

The source of this sequence is a woman aged 60 to 75 with COVID-19, enrolled during active disease. Input material: peripheral blood. This chain uses TRBV4-1 with TRBJ1-2; 7 bases map to TRBD1. CDR3 protein: CASSQVGGGGRDGYTF. Here the CDR3 DNA reads TGCGCCAGCAGCCAAGTCGGTGGAGGGGGCAGGGATGGCTACACCTTC.